This is a list of T cell receptor beta chains from one sample in a study of CD8 T cells in Susac syndrome. TCRdb re-analysed the immunoSEQ multiplex PCR reads in MiXCR, keeping a single row per CDR3 protein. This table has over 150,000 distinct CDR3 sequences, roughly 94% appearing once. Sequencing was carried out using CD4+ T cells from PBMCs. All receptors derive from a human donor with Susac syndrome. Both conserved end residues are part of each CDR3. D genes are given only for firm matches. For some rows the clone size is stated as once, few or many, or as a class when expanded; others skip it.

j_call | v_call | clone_size | d_call | cdr3_nt | cdr3_aa
TRBJ2-5 | TRBV13 | - | - | TGTGCCAGCAGCACCACCGGGGCCGTGGGGACCCAGTACTTC | CASSTTGAVGTQYF
TRBJ2-3 | TRBV6-2/TRBV6-3 | - | TRBD1 | TGTGCCAGCAGGGACAGGGGTGGCCCCCCAGATACGCAGTATTTT | CASRDRGGPPDTQYF
TRBJ2-1 | TRBV20-1 | - | TRBD2 | TGCAGTGCTGGACATAGCGGGAGGGCCTACAATGAGCAGTTCTTC | CSAGHSGRAYNEQFF
TRBJ1-1 | TRBV7-9 | once | - | TGTGCCAGCAGCTGGGGGGGACAGAACACTGAAGCTTTCTTT | CASSWGGQNTEAFF
TRBJ2-7 | TRBV21-1 | - | - | TGTGCCAGCAGCAAAGGGACAGGGAGAGACGAGCAGTACTTC | CASSKGTGRDEQYF
TRBJ2-1 | TRBV6-1 | - | TRBD2 | TGTGCCAGCAGAGAGATAGCGGGACCCCGTTCCAACAATGAGCAGTTCTTC | CASREIAGPRSNNEQFF
TRBJ2-5 | TRBV5-4 | once | - | TGTGCCAGCAGCTTGGTGCATAACAAAGAGACCCAGTACTTC | CASSLVHNKETQYF
TRBJ1-6 | TRBV5-1 | - | - | TGCGCCAGCAGCTTGGACAGGGAGGAATCACCCCTCCACTTT | CASSLDREESPLHF
TRBJ1-5 | TRBV4-3 | - | - | TGCGCCAGCAGCCAACGAATCTTCCTTAGCAATCAGCCCCAGCATTTT | CASSQRIFLSNQPQHF
TRBJ2-1 | TRBV2 | - | - | TGTGCCAGCAGTTACAGGATTGAGCAGTTCTTC | CASSYRIEQFF
TRBJ1-3 | TRBV30 | - | TRBD1 | TGTGCCTCACGACAGGGTATCGTTGAGTCGCGAAACACCATATATTTT | CASRQGIVESRNTIYF
TRBJ2-3 | TRBV3-1 | - | - | TGTGCCAGCAGCCAAGTCCAGGTTGTGGATACGCAGTATTTT | CASSQVQVVDTQYF
TRBJ2-3 | TRBV5-4 | - | - | TGTGCCAGCAGCTTCTATAAGGGGACAGATACGCAGTATTTT | CASSFYKGTDTQYF
TRBJ2-7 | TRBV4-2 | - | - | TGTGCCAGCAGCCAAGATGAACAGGTCACCTACGAGCAGTACTTC | CASSQDEQVTYEQYF
TRBJ2-5 | TRBV20-1 | - | TRBD2 | TGCAGTGCTAGAGAACTTAGCGGGAGAGGTGAGACCCAGTACTTC | CSARELSGRGETQYF
TRBJ2-1 | TRBV9 | - | - | TGTGCCAGCAGCGTAGCGTTACGGGACACCTACAATGAGCAGTTCTTC | CASSVALRDTYNEQFF
TRBJ2-1 | TRBV28 | - | - | TGTGCCAGCAGCTCATTCAGCGGAGGTTCCTACAATGAGCAGTTCTTC | CASSSFSGGSYNEQFF
TRBJ2-3 | TRBV4-2 | - | TRBD2 | TGTGCCAGCTCTTCTAGCGGGGGGCCGCAGGATACGCAGTATTTT | CASSSSGGPQDTQYF
TRBJ1-6 | TRBV5-4 | - | - | TGTGCCAGCAGCCGGGACACCGGTGGTTCACCCCTCCACTTT | CASSRDTGGSPLHF
TRBJ2-7 | TRBV4-2 | - | - | TGTGCCAGCAGCCCCTCGGCTGCCACCTCCTACGAGCAGTACTTC | CASSPSAATSYEQYF
TRBJ2-7 | TRBV7-8 | - | TRBD2 | TGTGCCAGCAGCGCAGGACTAGCGGGATACGAGCAGTACTTC | CASSAGLAGYEQYF
TRBJ2-1 | TRBV28 | - | TRBD2 | TGTGCCAGCAGTGACGGACTAGCGGGAATCGACGATGAGCAGTTCTTC | CASSDGLAGIDDEQFF
TRBJ1-3 | TRBV5-1 | - | - | TGCGCCAGCAGCTTAATCCCGGGAGGGGGAAACACCATATATTTT | CASSLIPGGGNTIYF
TRBJ1-5 | TRBV19 | - | - | TGTGCCAGTCGAAACGTCCGGGACGGCAATCAGCCCCAGCATTTT | CASRNVRDGNQPQHF
TRBJ2-7 | TRBV20-1 | - | - | TGCAGTGCCACACGTTCCCAAAACGCCAACGAGCAGTACTTC | CSATRSQNANEQYF
TRBJ2-7 | TRBV6-2/TRBV6-3 | - | - | TGTGCCAGCAGTTCCGCGTTGAGCGGCCCCTACGAGCAGTACTTC | CASSSALSGPYEQYF
TRBJ1-2 | TRBV20-1 | - | TRBD1 | TGCAGTGCTAGGGACAGGGGGCGCGAGGGCTACACCTTC | CSARDRGREGYTF
TRBJ1-2 | TRBV5-4 | - | TRBD1 | TGTGCCAGCAGCACCGGACAGGGTCAATTCTATGGCTACACCTTC | CASSTGQGQFYGYTF
TRBJ1-5 | TRBV29-1 | once | - | TGCAGCGTCCTCGGGGCACAGGAGGCTCAGCCCCAGCATTTT | CSVLGAQEAQPQHF
TRBJ2-1 | TRBV5-1 | - | TRBD2 | TGCGCCAGCAGCCTGGGGACTAGCGGGCCCATCAATGAGCAGTTCTTC | CASSLGTSGPINEQFF